This record concerns one T cell receptor (beta chain) sequence. Its antigen remains unidentified. CDR1 and CDR2 from the germline V gene are SGHRS and YFSETQ. V lost 4 bases and J 0 bases, leaving 17 bases between the germline ends. The CDR3 runs 16 residues. The record originates from a study of T cells in Graves' hyperthyroidism and ophthalmopathy. Broader study findings: Patients with ophthalmopathy were separated from those with stable hyperthyroidism by a 13 V-J model. The model foresaw ophthalmopathy a median 6.5 months prior to onset.

Patients were aged 18 to 65, had disease duration under 2 months, and had newly diagnosed hyperthyroidism. Clinical symptoms, serum thyroxine, TRAb, thyroid ultrasound and orbital computed tomography informed diagnoses. RNA transcripts provided the source from which TCR beta CDR3 regions were amplified. Researchers ran a first-round RT-PCR on the TCR CDR3 using the HTBI primer set. TCRdb reanalysed the multiplex PCR reads using MiXCR and keeps one entry per CDR3 protein. The table records about 280,000 distinct CDR3 sequences, 20% to 30% of them present only once. This sequence was found in a man in his forties with Graves' hyperthyroidism that later progressed to Graves' ophthalmopathy. The rearrangement joins TRBV5-1 to TRBJ2-7; D might be TRBD1 (5 bases). The sequenced sample consisted of blood. The CDR3, as DNA: TGCGCCAGCAGCCGATCATACAGGTCCGCCTCCTACGAGCAGTACTTC. Translated: CASSRSYRSASYEQYF.